This T cell receptor (beta chain) was obtained from a study of identical twins. This clonotype was counted a few times. The antigen remains unidentified. The study's findings and limits: Zero-insertion findings could be partly confounded by invariant cells (MAIT and iNKT cells). Conclusions were based on cross-sectional statistical analysis, without following the same donors.

One entry per CDR3 protein results from TCRdb running MiXCR on the 5' RACE reads. The repertoire holds approximately 230,000 distinct CDR3 sequences, with around 15% as singletons. Healthy Caucasian donors formed the entire cohort. CDR1 is DFQATT, CDR2 SNEGSKA, per germline (reference sequence). Trimming removed 7 bases from V and 5 bases from J; junction bases left unmatched: 5. This CDR3 has 13 amino acids. The TCR originated in a young woman in good health. The chain combines TRBV20-1 with TRBJ1-5; TRBD1 aligns across 10 bases. Material for sequencing was memory (CD45RO+) T cells sorted from blood. CDR3 protein: CSVTGQGHQPQHF. For the CDR3, the DNA is TGCAGTGTGACGGGACAGGGGCATCAGCCCCAGCATTTT.